This T cell receptor beta chain stems from a study of OX40 agonist ivuxolimab in advanced cancers. Study context: With a range of roughly 20 to 80, age averaged 60 years, and roughly 80% were male. Study-level points and caveats: Clonal expansion was seen in CD4+ and CD8+ blood T cells by week 6 at 0.1 to 3.0 mg/kg. On average, a greater number of expanded clones characterised CD8+ T cells relative to CD4+.

Per the germline V gene, CDR1 is SGHTA and CDR2 is FQGNSA. Trimming removed 3 bases at V and 0 bases at J, with 7 bases between. The CDR3 runs 14 residues. The repertoire was sequenced with immunoSEQ multiplex PCR; TCRdb's copy has only in-frame clones and lacks some. The sample contains roughly 57,000 clones, approximately 75% of which appear only once. Points on this clone: Its antigen is not identified.

Sequenced here: CD4+ or CD8+ T cells sorted from blood, sampled in a trial of the OX40 agonist ivuxolimab. V usage is TRBV7-2 and J usage is TRBJ2-3; D call uncertain. The sequence was collected from an adult with an advanced solid tumor such as melanoma, head and neck, liver or kidney cancer. Written as DNA, the CDR3 is TGTGCCAGCAGCTTTAGCCATAGCACAGATACGCAGTATTTT. Translated: CASSFSHSTDTQYF.